The 25 T cell receptor beta chains below were found in one sample sequenced in a study of T cell repertoires in cytomegalovirus infection. Via MiXCR, TCRdb re-called the reads, giving one row per CDR3 protein. The sample comprises some 50,000 distinct CDR3 sequences, 21% of which are singletons, and 70% to 90% rests with the top ten. Their antigen targets remain unknown. Sequencing used CD8+ T cells from cultured PBMCs, obtained from culture after CMV antigen stimulation. The receptors stem from a human donor in good health (CMV status not recorded). Some clones in this sample may be carry-over from other donors' samples.

The chain couples TRBV5-8 to TRBJ2-1; 7 positions match TRBD1. This CDR3 has 14 amino acids. Germline CDR1 and CDR2: SGHTS and YDEGEE. Trimming at V came to 4 bases and at J to 5 bases, leaving 6 bases not matched to a gene. CDR3 sequence: CASSPGQSNNEQFF. CDR3 DNA sequence: TGTGCCAGCAGCCCGGGACAGTCAAACAATGAGCAGTTCTTC. Full variable domain (outside the CDR3, taken from reference TRBV5-8 and TRBJ2-1): EAGVTQSPTHLIKTRGQQATLRCSPISGHTSVYWYQQALGLGLQFLLWYDEGEERNRGNFPPRFSGRQFPNYSSELNVNALELEDSALYLCASSPGQSNNEQFFGPGTRLTVL.

This clonotype showed up just a few times. The chain has TRBV7-6 and TRBJ2-7, with D unclear. The CDR3 is made up of 13 amino acids. Per germline, CDR1 SGHVS and CDR2 FNYEAQ. V dropped 5 bases and J dropped 3 bases, with 11 bases sitting between them. In nucleotides, the CDR3 is TGTGCCAGCAGCGACCCAGGCAGCTACGAGCAGTACTTC. Amino acids: CASSDPGSYEQYF.

This clonotype was seen many times. This rearrangement joins TRBV20-1 to TRBJ2-1; 7 bases fit TRBD1. The germline CDR1 and CDR2 sequences are DFQATT and SNEGSKA (reference sequence). The CDR3 covers 14 residues. V dropped 4 bases and J dropped 1; count of bases not matched to a gene: 4. CDR3 coding DNA: TGCAGTGCTACGGGACAGACTTCCTACAATGAGCAGTTCTTC. It is translated as CSATGQTSYNEQFF.

The table lists this clonotype with a few counts. V usage is TRBV28 and J usage is TRBJ2-7, with D possibly TRBD2 on 7 matching bases. The CDR3 spans 15 residues. V dropped 10 bases and J dropped 7 bases, with 26 bases sitting between them. CDR1 is MDHEN and CDR2 is SYDVKM in the germline V gene. The CDR3 sequence is CAIAARGALLIEQYF. The CDR3 region has the DNA TGTGCCATCGCCGCCCGGGGGGCTTTGCTTATTGAGCAGTACTTC.

There are a few counts of this clonotype. The V and J genes are TRBV7-3 and TRBJ2-1; either TRBD1 or TRBD2 may supply D (5 bases each). Trimming shortened V by 5 bases and J by 7 bases, and 12 bases separated the two germline ends. CDR1 and CDR2 (germline): SGHTA, FQGTGA. This CDR3 contains 13 residues. CDR3: CASSRGTGNEQFF. In DNA form, the CDR3 reads TGTGCCAGCAGCCGAGGGACCGGGAATGAGCAGTTCTTC.

This clonotype was observed a handful of times. The V call is TRBV7-8, the J call TRBJ2-5; 9 nucleotides line up with TRBD2. Trimming took 7 bases from V and 5 from J; bases not matched to a gene: 14. Germline CDR1 and CDR2: SGHVS and FQNEAQ. The CDR3 spans 16 residues. As DNA, the CDR3 is TGTGCCAGCAACCAAGGGCTAGCGGGGATATGGGAGACCCAGTACTTC. Its translation is CASNQGLAGIWETQYF.

This clonotype was seen ten or more times. The J gene is TRBJ2-1, the V gene TRBV6-5; the D is unclear. The CDR3 loop spans 13 amino acids. Germline values: CDR1 MNHEY, CDR2 SVGAGI. V dropped 4 bases and J dropped 6 bases, with 10 bases sitting between them. CDR3 loop: CASSFGVVNEQFF. The DNA of the CDR3 is TGTGCCAGCAGTTTCGGAGTGGTCAATGAGCAGTTCTTC.

Worth noting for this clonotype: Just one base apart from a much larger clone, this may be a read error. V gene TRBV7-2 combines with J gene TRBJ1-5; D perhaps matches TRBD1 (5 bases). The CDR3 is 15 residues long. Germline V gives CDR1 SGHTA, CDR2 FQGNSA. The CDR3 here is CASSPWGNSHQPQHF. The CDR3 DNA is TGTGCCAGCAGCCCTTGGGGGAATAGCCATCAGCCCCAGCATTTT.

The chain carries TRBV7-8 and TRBJ2-1, with D unclear. Looked up from germline, CDR1 is SGHVS and CDR2 is FQNEAQ. V dropped 2 bases and J dropped 2 bases, with 16 bases sitting between them. This CDR3 contains 17 residues. CDR3 in amino acids: CASSLTQRAATYNEQFF. As DNA, the CDR3 is TGTGCCAGCAGCTTAACGCAGCGCGCGGCCACCTACAATGAGCAGTTCTTC.

V usage is TRBV29-1 and J usage is TRBJ1-1, with D unclear. The germline CDR1 and CDR2 sequences are SQVTM and ANQGSEA. Trimming removed 4 bases at V and 1 base at J, with 4 bases between. This CDR3 is 11 amino acids long. The CDR3 DNA sequence: TGCAGCGTTGGGCAGAACACTGAAGCTTTCTTT. Protein: CSVGQNTEAFF.

This rearrangement joins TRBV7-8 to TRBJ2-5, with 7 bases matching TRBD1. Trimming removed 0 bases from V and 7 bases from J; junction bases left unmatched: 11. Per the germline V gene, CDR1 is SGHVS and CDR2 is FQNEAQ. The CDR3 totals 16 residues. CDR3 sequence: CASSLALQGFWVTQYF. CDR3 sequence (DNA): TGTGCCAGCAGCTTAGCCTTACAGGGGTTTTGGGTGACCCAGTACTTC. Filled out from reference TRBV7-8 and TRBJ2-5, the complete variable domain reads GAGVSQSPRYKVAKRGQDVALRCDPISGHVSLFWYQQALGQGPEFLTYFQNEAQLDKSGLPSDRFFAERPEGSVSTLKIQRTQQEDSAVYLCASSLALQGFWVTQYFGPGTRLLVL.

This clonotype was recorded only once. This chain connects TRBV7-2 to TRBJ1-2, with TRBD1 matching over 10 bases. Germline V gene sequence: CDR1 SGHTA, CDR2 FQGNSA. J lost 5 bases, V lost 3 bases, and 6 bases had no gene match. This CDR3 is built from 15 residues. The CDR3 bases are TGTGCCAGCAGCTTCTGGGACAGGGGAGGTTATGGCTACACCTTC. Translating gives CASSFWDRGGYGYTF. The variable domain in full, completed from reference TRBV7-2 and TRBJ1-2, reads GAGVSQSPSNKVTEKGKDVELRCDPISGHTALYWYRQSLGQGLEFLIYFQGNSAPDKSGLPSDRFSAERTGGSVSTLTIQRTQQEDSAVYLCASSFWDRGGYGYTFGSGTRLTVV.

V and J are TRBV11-2 and TRBJ2-7; 13 bases match TRBD2. The CDR3 sequence is 16 residues long. The ends lost 1 base at V and 2 bases at J; junction bases unmatched: 2. Germline values: CDR1 SGHAT, CDR2 FQNNGV. CDR3: CASSLGGLAGAYEQYF. CDR3 nucleotides: TGTGCCAGCAGCTTAGGCGGACTAGCGGGGGCCTACGAGCAGTACTTC.

V gene TRBV4-1 combines with J gene TRBJ2-7, with 8 positions matching TRBD2. This CDR3 is built from 15 residues. After removal of 4 bases from V and 7 bases from J, the junction contained 12 bases not matched to a gene. CDR1 is MGHRA and CDR2 is YSYEKL in the germline V gene. CDR3 in DNA: TGCGCCAGCAGCCCCCCGGGACTAGGGGCTGAAGAGCAGTACTTC. This encodes CASSPPGLGAEEQYF.

The chain employs TRBV10-1 and TRBJ2-5; TRBD1 matches 7 bases. The V gene end was trimmed by 9 bases and the J gene end by 7 bases; junction bases not matched to a gene: 11. Germline V gene data show CDR1 as WNHNN and CDR2 as SYGVQD (reference sequence). CDR3 length: 13 amino acids. The CDR3 sequence is CARSEGAAGTQYF. The CDR3 DNA reads as TGCGCCAGAAGCGAGGGGGCCGCGGGGACCCAGTACTTC.

This clonotype was observed a few times. The chain recombines TRBV10-3 with TRBJ1-4; D is unresolved. This CDR3 spans 15 amino acids. Trimming took off 0 bases at V and 3 bases at J, with 8 bases between the two ends. CDR1 is ENHRY, CDR2 SYGVKD, per germline. CDR3 amino acids: CAISESQLPNEKLFF. The CDR3 bases are TGTGCCATCAGTGAGTCACAGTTACCTAATGAAAAACTGTTTTTT.

In this sample, this clonotype turned up a few times. The genes are TRBV28 and TRBJ2-7, with TRBD1 matching 10 bases. Germline loops: CDR1 MDHEN, CDR2 SYDVKM. The CDR3 spans 15 residues. Trimming cost V 5 bases and J 2 bases; bases outside gene matches: 6. CDR3 bases: TGTGCCAGCAGTCTCTTGACAGGGGGCGCCTACGAGCAGTACTTC. Translation: CASSLLTGGAYEQYF.

This clonotype was seen repeatedly, ten times or more. This sequence joins TRBV7-6 and TRBJ2-1, with D perhaps assigned TRBD1 or TRBD2 (5 bases each). CDR3 length: 14 amino acids. CDR1 and CDR2 (germline): SGHVS, FNYEAQ. V gave up 7 bases and J gave up 3 bases, with 13 bases separating them. CDR3 DNA: TGTGCCAGCAAACGACGAGGGGACTACAATGAGCAGTTCTTC. Residues: CASKRRGDYNEQFF.

This clonotype showed up just a few times. The chain carries TRBV7-9 and TRBJ1-1; no reliable D call. The V end lost 3 bases, the J end lost 1 base, and 9 bases lay between the germline ends. This CDR3 region has 14 residues. CDR1 and CDR2 (germline): SEHNR, FQNEAQ (reference sequence). The CDR3 DNA sequence: TGTGCCAGCAGCTTGTTCGACACGAACACTGAAGCTTTCTTT. Amino acids: CASSLFDTNTEAFF.

In this sample, this clonotype turned up a few times. J is TRBJ2-2 and V is TRBV7-9, with D perhaps TRBD1 (5 bases). The CDR3 contains 17 residues. The germline CDR1 and CDR2 sequences are SEHNR and FQNEAQ (reference sequence). The V end lost 3 bases, the J end lost 0 bases, and 14 bases lay between the germline ends. CDR3 region: CASSFPQGNPNTGELFF. The CDR3 nucleotides are TGTGCCAGCAGCTTTCCCCAGGGAAACCCGAACACCGGGGAGCTGTTTTTT.

The chain has TRBV6-5 and TRBJ2-1; D is uncertain. The CDR3 spans 17 residues. V was pared by 0 bases and J by 0 bases, with 12 bases between. The germline V gene has CDR1 MNHEY and CDR2 SVGAGI. CDR3 sequence (DNA): TGTGCCAGCAGTTACTCGAGATGGGTTAGCTCCTACAATGAGCAGTTCTTC. As protein: CASSYSRWVSSYNEQFF.

This rearrangement joins TRBV7-6 to TRBJ2-6; 8 nucleotides align to TRBD1. CDR3 size: 17 residues. Trimming cost V 9 bases and J 1 base; bases outside gene matches: 11. The germline CDR1 and CDR2 sequences are SGHVS and FNYEAQ. CDR3: CASLGAGGESGANVLTF. Here the CDR3 DNA reads TGTGCCAGTCTTGGGGCAGGGGGCGAATCTGGGGCCAACGTCCTGACTTTC. Full variable domain (rest looked up from reference TRBV7-6 and TRBJ2-6): GAGVSQSPRYKVTKRGQDVALRCDPISGHVSLYWYRQALGQGPEFLTYFNYEAQQDKSGLPNDRFSAERPEGSISTLTIQRTEQRDSAMYRCASLGAGGESGANVLTFGAGSRLTVL.

This chain connects TRBV6-5 to TRBJ2-3; 7 nucleotides line up with TRBD2. The V and J ends lost 5 bases and 4 bases, in that order; junction bases with no gene match: 12. The CDR3 is 16 amino acids. Germline V gene lookup returns CDR1 MNHEY and CDR2 SVGAGI. The CDR3 reads CASSPREGPNSDTQYF. The CDR3 DNA is TGTGCCAGCAGTCCGAGGGAGGGGCCCAACTCAGATACGCAGTATTTT.

This chain connects TRBV7-8 to TRBJ1-1; D unresolved. V lost 1 base, J lost 1 base, and 10 bases lay in between. CDR3 length: 15 amino acids. In germline, CDR1 is SGHVS, CDR2 FQNEAQ. CDR3 nucleotides: TGTGCCAGCAGCTTAGAGGCCAGATCGAACACTGAAGCTTTCTTT. Amino acid sequence: CASSLEARSNTEAFF.

The rearrangement joins TRBV7-6 to TRBJ2-5; D ambiguous. This CDR3 has 13 amino acids. CDR1 SGHVS and CDR2 FNYEAQ come from the germline V gene. The V end lost 3 bases, the J end lost 3 bases, and 8 bases lay between the germline ends. The CDR3 nucleotides are TGTGCCAGCAGCTTGTGGACGGAAGAGACCCAGTACTTC. This translates into CASSLWTEETQYF.